The 2 T cell receptor beta chains below all came from one sample that was sequenced in a study of beta chain features in type 1 diabetes. These TCRs are of unknown antigen specificity. General study results and limits: Type 1 diabetes patients showed a moderate but significant shortening of TCRB CDR3s in all four CD4+ subsets.

Expressed TCRB transcripts were sequenced because the isolated RNA had all been reverse transcribed beforehand. Using immunoSEQ multiplex PCR, the repertoire was profiled, and TCRdb retains in-frame clones only, with some absent. The data show hundreds of thousands of clones, with roughly 12% seen just once and 0.022% held by the top ten. The specimen sequenced was naive CD4+ T cells from blood. The receptors were gathered from a man aged 18 to 29 with type 1 diabetes.

A few counts support this clone. The CDR3 protein is CAWNRMGGEKETQYF. The CDR3 DNA is TGTGCCTGGAACCGCATGGGCGGGGAGAAAGAGACCCAGTACTTC. The chain employs TRBV30 and TRBJ2-5, with D possibly matching TRBD2 (6 bases). This CDR3 has 15 residues. Trimming pared 4 bases from V and 3 bases from J, leaving 18 bases between. The V gene's germline CDR1 is GTSNPN and CDR2 SVGIG (reference sequence).

A few counts support this clone. The chain couples TRBV10-3 to TRBJ2-5; 8 bases fit TRBD1. CDR3 size: 17 residues. The V gene end was trimmed by 2 bases and the J gene end by 5 bases; junction bases not matched to a gene: 13. Looked up from germline, CDR1 is ENHRY and CDR2 is SYGVKD. The CDR3 here is CAISERYYGQGRETQYF. CDR3 DNA sequence: TGTGCCATCAGTGAGCGGTACTACGGACAGGGCAGGGAGACCCAGTACTTC.